What follows is one T cell receptor beta chain and its context. Its antigen is still unknown. The data are from a study of T-cell reconstitution after alpha-beta-depleted transplantation in children. Overall study findings and caveats: Several hundred rapidly expanded clones from non-depleted graft cells reportedly supplied alpha-beta T cells about two months post-transplant. T-cell numbers and diversity one year post-transplant derived largely from freshly generated T cells. Surviving recipient T cells and thymic progenitors underlay high day-60 TCRbeta diversity in some patients.

Looked up from germline, CDR1 is MDHEN and CDR2 is SYDVKM. The CDR3 is 13 amino acids. Between the trimmed V and J ends, which lost 6 bases and 5 bases, there was a span of 10 bases. Unique molecular identifiers were incorporated when the TCRbeta library was constructed. TCRdb analysed the PCR reads with MiXCR anew, one entry per CDR3 protein. In the table there are around 180,000 distinct CDR3 sequences, roughly 11% of which are singletons. The rearrangement links TRBV28 to TRBJ1-4; possible D gene TRBD1, 5 bases. The sequence was collected from a boy aged 2-15 years with acute myeloid leukemia, due to receive a stem cell transplant. This sample comprised PBMCs, obtained before TCRalphabeta/CD19-depleted stem cell transplant. The CDR3 DNA follows: TGTGCCAGCAGAGTCCAGGGAAATGAAAAACTGTTTTTT. It yields the protein CASRVQGNEKLFF.